What follows is one T cell receptor beta chain and its context. Its antigen is unknown. The unexposed donors gave CD4+ T cells in 2011-2018, prior to COVID-19. Isolation of CD4+ T cells took place after roughly nine days in culture. This CDR3 contains 17 residues. Trimming removed 2 bases from V and 2 bases from J; junction bases left unmatched: 10. Germline CDR1 is ENHRY and CDR2 is SYGVKD. TCRdb's table, derived via immunoSEQ multiplex PCR, lists solely in-frame clones and lacks some. The sample contains roughly 31,000 clones, less than 80% of which appear only once. This specimen comes from a study of CD4 T cells in relation to SARS-CoV-2 and coronaviruses. Looking at the study overall: Shared crossreactive spike epitopes were mapped to their HLA restriction.

The chain is built from TRBV10-3 and TRBJ2-3; 7 bases are shared with TRBD1. Sequencing was carried out using CD4+ T cells from PBMCs, cultured in vitro. The clonotype comes from a human donor in good health. The CDR3 here is CAISEPRQGRYTDTQYF. Here the CDR3 DNA reads TGTGCCATCAGTGAGCCCCGACAGGGACGTTACACAGATACGCAGTATTTT.